A single TCR beta chain is shown here with its context. Its matching antigen is unknown. Assay used: immunoSEQ multiplex PCR; TCRdb lists only in-frame clones, some missing. The sample yields approximately 16,000 clones, around 83% seen once. Time point denoted: newly diagnosed, previously untreated cHL patient sample. The CD4+ T cells used were purified from thawed PBMCs through magnetic negative selection. The authors used newly diagnosed, untreated classical Hodgkin lymphoma PBMCs as comparison. Trimming removed 1 base at V and 0 bases at J, with 4 bases between. The CDR3 consists of 13 residues. CDR1 and CDR2 (germline): SEHNR, FQNEAQ (reference sequence). The data originate from a study of PD-1 blockade in classical Hodgkin lymphoma. Study results and limitations: The authors have not defined what causes the repertoire differences, possibly disease activity or prior therapy. Diminished baseline TCR diversity has been reported in newly diagnosed patients relative to healthy donors.

The sample was CD4+ T cells from blood. The clonotype originates from a human donor with classical Hodgkin lymphoma. The gene calls are TRBV7-9 and TRBJ2-7; D uncertain. CDR3 region: CASSLDTSYEQYF. Here the CDR3 DNA reads TGTGCCAGCAGCTTAGACACCTCCTACGAGCAGTACTTC. The full variable domain, its missing parts supplied by reference TRBV7-9 and TRBJ2-7, is DTGVSQNPRHKITKRGQNVTFRCDPISEHNRLYWYRQTLGQGPEFLTYFQNEAQLEKSRLLSDRFSAERPKGSFSTLEIQRTEQGDSAMYLCASSLDTSYEQYFGPGTRLTVT.